The 24 T cell receptor beta chains below were found in one sample sequenced in a study of response to subunit inactivated influenza vaccine. TCRdb used MiXCR to reprocess the RT-PCR reads, holding one entry per CDR3 protein. The table has about 180,000 distinct CDR3 sequences, about 9% seen once. The sample in question was non-naive T cells sorted from PBMCs, obtained on the day of vaccination. The origin of the receptors is a man in his fifties or sixties who received an inactivated influenza vaccine.

This clonotype was recorded many times. The genes are TRBV18 and TRBJ2-3; D might be TRBD1 or TRBD2, each matching 6 bases. The V gene lost 1 base and the J gene lost 2 bases, with 13 bases spanning the gap. The CDR3 length is 16 residues. Germline CDR1 KGHSH, CDR2 LQKENI. In DNA, the CDR3 is TGTGCCAGCTCACCACTCGAACAGGGACTCACAGATACGCAGTATTTT. This codes for CASSPLEQGLTDTQYF.

This clonotype was seen only a few times. The chain carries TRBV5-1 and TRBJ2-1; 10 nucleotides align to TRBD2. Per germline, CDR1 SGHRS and CDR2 YFSETQ. This CDR3 contains 14 residues. V trimming: 7 bases; J trimming: 5 bases; junction bases outside the gene matches: 6. The CDR3 here is CASSGTSVHNEQFF. DNA of the CDR3: TGCGCCAGCTCAGGGACTAGCGTCCACAATGAGCAGTTCTTC. The full variable domain, with the rest looked up from reference TRBV5-1 and TRBJ2-1, is KAGVTQTPRYLIKTRGQQVTLSCSPISGHRSVSWYQQTPGQGLQFLFEYFSETQRNKGNFPGRFSGRQFSNSRSEMNVSTLELGDSALYLCASSGTSVHNEQFFGPGTRLTVL.

In this sample, this clonotype turned up a few times. This chain joins TRBV20-1 and TRBJ2-5, with unresolved D. The CDR3 is made up of 10 amino acids. CDR1 and CDR2 (germline): DFQATT, SNEGSKA (reference sequence). V was clipped by 6 bases and J by 2 bases, with 4 bases between them. The CDR3 DNA sequence: TGCAGTGCGGAACAAGAGACCCAGTACTTC. It encodes CSAEQETQYF.

Turning to this clonotype: A much more abundant neighbour one base away suggests this may be a read error. This chain joins TRBV12-3 or TRBV12-4 and TRBJ2-3, with a weak D call TRBD1 (6 bases). The length of the CDR3 is 14 residues. The CDR3 DNA sequence: TGTGCCGGCAGTATGGGGGCTAGCACAGATACGCAGTATTTT. It specifies CAGSMGASTDTQYF.

This clonotype was seen many times. The V gene is TRBV3-1, the J gene TRBJ2-1, with TRBD2 matching 7 bases. This CDR3 is built from 15 residues. Germline V gene data show CDR1 as LGHDT and CDR2 as YNNKEL (reference sequence). The ends lost 1 base at V and 4 bases at J; junction bases unmatched: 4. The CDR3 DNA reads TGTGCCAGCAGCCAAGGGGAGGGCCGTTACAATGAGCAGTTCTTC. Translation gives CASSQGEGRYNEQFF.

The V and J genes are TRBV10-3 and TRBJ2-5; TRBD2 aligns across 10 bases. The germline V gene encodes CDR1 ENHRY and CDR2 SYGVKD. This CDR3 comprises 18 residues. V shed 4 bases and J 1 base; nucleotides not matched to a gene: 12. The CDR3: CAISAGLAPKLFQETQYF. In DNA, the CDR3 is TGTGCCATCAGTGCGGGACTAGCGCCTAAACTGTTCCAAGAGACCCAGTACTTC.

The chain recombines TRBV7-9 with TRBJ2-5; 8 bases fit TRBD1. The junction had 6 bases not matched to a gene; V was cut back by 2 bases and J by 1 base. Germline loops: CDR1 SEHNR, CDR2 FQNEAQ (reference sequence). The CDR3 is made up of 16 amino acids. CDR3 loop: CASSLTTGTGQETQYF. The CDR3 nucleotides are TGTGCCAGCAGCTTAACTACCGGGACAGGCCAAGAGACCCAGTACTTC.

The chain recombines TRBV12-3 or TRBV12-4 with TRBJ2-7; TRBD2 aligns across 12 bases. Trimming removed 5 bases from V and 3 bases from J; junction bases left unmatched: 5. The CDR3 length is 15 residues. CDR3 in amino acids: CASSPRTSGIYEQYF. The DNA of the CDR3 is TGTGCCAGCAGTCCGAGGACTAGCGGGATCTACGAGCAGTACTTC.

This clonotype showed up just a few times. The chain carries TRBV11-2 and TRBJ1-5, with D unclear. Germline assignment: CDR1 SGHAT and CDR2 FQNNGV. The CDR3 has 13 residues. The V end lost 5 bases, the J end lost 6 bases, and 11 bases lay between the germline ends. As DNA, the CDR3 is TGTGCCAGCAGCCAAGGGATTAGTCAGCCCCAGCATTTT. Translation: CASSQGISQPQHF.

This clonotype occurred a few times. V usage is TRBV5-1 and J usage is TRBJ2-3; 8 bases line up with TRBD2. Germline V lookup: CDR1 SGHRS, CDR2 YFSETQ. This CDR3 is built from 13 residues. With 5 bases clipped from V and 4 bases from J, the junction kept 3 bases outside the gene matches. The CDR3 loop reads CASSTGLADTQYF. The CDR3, as DNA: TGCGCCAGCAGTACGGGACTAGCAGATACGCAGTATTTT.

The chain couples TRBV6-5 to TRBJ2-1; 9 bases are a match to TRBD2. The V segment lost 0 bases and the J segment 8 bases; nucleotides outside the gene matches: 8. Germline lookup yields CDR1 MNHEY and CDR2 SVGAGI. CDR3 size: 16 residues. The CDR3 DNA reads TGTGCCAGCAGTTACTCGATGCGGGGGGGTCCCGATGAGCAGTTCTTC. The encoded protein is CASSYSMRGGPDEQFF.

This clonotype was counted many times. In DNA form, the CDR3 reads TGTGCCACCAGCGGCACTCGGGGGGCCTCGGGAGAGCAGTACTTC. It codes for CATSGTRGASGEQYF. The chain has TRBV15 and TRBJ2-7; D is possibly TRBD2 (7 bases). CDR1 is LNHNV, CDR2 YYDKDF, per germline (reference sequence). Trimming removed 5 bases at V and 7 bases at J, with 21 bases between. The CDR3 has 15 amino acids.

This clonotype was picked up a small number of times. The genes are TRBV28 and TRBJ1-6; D is possibly TRBD1 (6 bases). Germline V lookup: CDR1 MDHEN, CDR2 SYDVKM. Trimming removed 3 bases from V and 5 bases from J, with 14 bases in between. The CDR3 runs 16 residues. CDR3 bases: TGTGCCAGCAGTTTTCCCCGGACAGCTAATAATTCACCCCTCCACTTT. This translates into CASSFPRTANNSPLHF.

This clonotype has a handful of counts. This chain joins TRBV7-8 and TRBJ2-2, with D possibly matching TRBD2 (6 bases). The CDR3 is 17 residues long. Germline assignment: CDR1 SGHVS and CDR2 FQNEAQ. V lost 0 bases and J 3 bases, leaving 14 bases between the germline ends. For the CDR3, the DNA is TGTGCCAGCAGCTTAGCAACGGGCGGGACCGACACCGGGGAGCTGTTTTTT. Translation gives CASSLATGGTDTGELFF.

This clonotype has a count of ten or more. The V and J genes are TRBV5-1 and TRBJ2-1; 9 bases line up with TRBD1. Germline-derived CDR1 and CDR2 are SGHRS and YFSETQ. This CDR3 is built from 12 residues. V shed 7 bases and J 4 bases; nucleotides not matched to a gene: 0. The CDR3 nucleotides read TGCGCCAGCGGGACAGGGTACAATGAGCAGTTCTTC. Encoded protein: CASGTGYNEQFF.

This clonotype ranks as medium-sized. The junction does not match germline at one end; this may be a read error. The CDR3 DNA reads TGCGCCAGCAGCTTGACAGGGAACAATGAGCAGTTCTTC. It translates to CASSLTGNNEQFF. The rearrangement links TRBV5-4 to TRBJ2-1; the match to TRBD1 covers 7 bases. Germline-derived CDR1 and CDR2 are SGHNT and YYREEE (reference sequence). This CDR3 is built from 13 residues.

V and J are TRBV6-1 and TRBJ2-5; 8 bases map to TRBD2. Losses at the gene ends were 5 bases for V and 1 base for J; bases not matched to a gene: 15. The germline gives CDR1 MNHNS, CDR2 SASEGT. The CDR3 consists of 18 residues. CDR3 sequence reads: CASSQRFSGGGLQETQYF. CDR3 coding DNA: TGTGCCAGCAGTCAGAGATTCTCGGGCGGGGGGCTCCAAGAGACCCAGTACTTC.

This clonotype has only a few counts. The chain carries TRBV7-2 and TRBJ2-4; 8 bases are a match to TRBD1. The germline V gene has CDR1 SGHTA and CDR2 FQGNSA. The ends lost 1 base at V and 11 bases at J; junction bases unmatched: 7. The CDR3 sequence is 14 residues long. In nucleotides, the CDR3 is TGTGCCAGCAGCTTAGAACGGTCGGGACAGGTTCAGTACTTC. It codes for CASSLERSGQVQYF.

In its sample, this clonotype was seen a few times. This chain uses TRBV20-1 with TRBJ2-1; 9 nucleotides match TRBD2. The junction had 11 bases not matched to a gene; V was cut back by 5 bases and J by 9 bases. This CDR3 is 14 amino acids long. Germline V gene sequence: CDR1 DFQATT, CDR2 SNEGSKA (reference sequence). The CDR3 coding sequence is TGCAGTGCTTCTCCCTTAGCGGGAGTGGGTGAGCAGTTCTTC. Translating gives CSASPLAGVGEQFF.

This clonotype was seen a few times. This chain uses TRBV29-1 with TRBJ2-3; 8 nucleotides match TRBD1. Trimming cost V 4 bases and J 2 bases; bases outside gene matches: 11. This CDR3 is built from 16 residues. CDR1 is SQVTM, CDR2 ANQGSEA, per germline. In DNA form, the CDR3 reads TGCAGCGTTGCCAGGGGGACAGGAATGATCACAGATACGCAGTATTTT. It is translated as CSVARGTGMITDTQYF.

The chain joins TRBV6-1 to TRBJ2-1, with 8 bases identical to TRBD2. Germline assignment: CDR1 MNHNS and CDR2 SASEGT. The CDR3 sequence is 16 residues long. The trim removed 5 bases at V and 4 bases at J, leaving 10 bases unmatched. CDR3 amino acids: CASSLKREPLYNEQFF. The CDR3 DNA is TGTGCCAGCAGTCTGAAGCGGGAGCCCCTTTACAATGAGCAGTTCTTC.

This clonotype was counted many times. The chain recombines TRBV20-1 with TRBJ2-3; 7 bases are a match to TRBD2. Looked up from germline, CDR1 is DFQATT and CDR2 is SNEGSKA (reference sequence). The CDR3 runs 13 residues. J was trimmed by 1 base and V by 5 bases; bases with no gene match: 3. The CDR3 DNA follows: TGCAGTGCTCAAACTAGCGGCACAGATACGCAGTATTTT. This gives the protein CSAQTSGTDTQYF.

This clonotype was recorded many times. V and J are TRBV3-1 and TRBJ1-2; 7 bases match TRBD1. CDR1 is LGHDT, CDR2 YNNKEL, per germline (reference sequence). The CDR3 spans 15 residues. V gave up 4 bases and J gave up 6 bases; unmatched junction bases: 11. The CDR3 region has the DNA TGTGCCAGCAGCCGAGACATCACAGGGGCGGATGGCTACACCTTC. Amino acids: CASSRDITGADGYTF.

V usage is TRBV2 and J usage is TRBJ2-5; 7 bases are shared with TRBD1. This CDR3 is built from 14 residues. Germline V gives CDR1 SNHLY, CDR2 FYNNEI. V dropped 6 bases and J dropped 2; count of bases not matched to a gene: 6. CDR3 nucleotides: TGTGCCAGCAGGGCCGGGACAGCGCAAGAGACCCAGTACTTC. This encodes CASRAGTAQETQYF.